The 20 T cell receptor beta chains given below trace back to one sample, sequenced in a study of glioma-infiltrating T cells. The iRepertoire nested amplicon-rescue multiplex PCR amplified TCR alpha and beta CDR3s from RNA. TCRdb reanalysed the multiplex PCR reads using MiXCR and keeps one entry per CDR3 protein. The sample shows roughly 120,000 distinct CDR3 sequences, around 23% of them seen only once. Sequencing was performed on glioma tissue, nonneoplastic brain tissue, or PBMCs (not recorded which). The receptors were gathered from a human donor with low-grade glioma or glioblastoma, undergoing nonglioma brain surgery, or in good health (not recorded which).

In this sample, this clonotype turned up many times. The chain recombines TRBV20-1 with TRBJ1-1; 7 nucleotides line up with TRBD1. The V gene's germline CDR1 is DFQATT and CDR2 SNEGSKA (reference sequence). V dropped 6 bases and J dropped 6; count of bases not matched to a gene: 13. The CDR3 runs to 14 residues. The CDR3 protein is CSAQPGQTRPEAFF. The DNA for the CDR3 is TGCAGTGCGCAACCGGGACAGACTCGGCCTGAAGCTTTCTTT.

This clonotype was detected ten times or more. The chain combines TRBV4-1 with TRBJ2-3; 9 bases line up with TRBD2. The CDR3 covers 18 residues. The V and J ends lost 0 bases and 4 bases, in that order; junction bases with no gene match: 11. The germline V gene encodes CDR1 MGHRA and CDR2 YSYEKL. The CDR3 spells CASSQERSGRLGSDTQYF. The DNA for the CDR3 is TGCGCCAGCAGCCAAGAAAGGAGCGGGAGGTTAGGGTCAGATACGCAGTATTTT.

About this clonotype itself: As the CDR3 is not closed by the conserved phenylalanine or tryptophan, this likely results from a read error. The V gene is TRBV7-2, the J gene TRBJ2-7; the match to TRBD1 covers 7 bases. Trimming removed 2 bases from V and 10 bases from J; junction bases left unmatched: 5. Germline V gene lookup returns CDR1 SGHTA and CDR2 FQGNSA. The CDR3 has 12 residues. DNA for the CDR3: TGTGCCAGCAGCTTAAGTGGGACAGACCAGTACCTC. Encoded protein: CASSLSGTDQYL.

In this sample, this clonotype turned up a few times. The chain couples TRBV7-2 to TRBJ1-2; no reliable D call. The CDR3 is 13 residues long. V lost 5 bases and J lost 7, with 14 bases in between. Germline assignment: CDR1 SGHTA and CDR2 FQGNSA. CDR3 sequence reads: CASSHPEGVGYTF. Here the CDR3 DNA reads TGTGCCAGCAGCCACCCCGAGGGAGTTGGCTACACCTTC.

The chain is built from TRBV4-3 and TRBJ2-1, with a weak D call TRBD1 (5 bases). Germline lookup yields CDR1 LGHNA and CDR2 YSLEER. CDR3 size: 16 residues. Trimming removed 1 base at V and 2 bases at J, with 12 bases between. CDR3 in amino acids: CASSQAPTAPYNEQFF. CDR3 nucleotide sequence: TGCGCCAGCAGCCAAGCCCCGACAGCTCCCTACAATGAGCAGTTCTTC.

This chain uses TRBV5-4 with TRBJ2-3; no clear D. CDR3 size: 14 residues. The germline V and J ends were trimmed by 3 bases and 4 bases, with 12 bases remaining between them. The V gene's germline CDR1 is SGHNT and CDR2 YYREEE (reference sequence). For the CDR3, the DNA is TGTGCCAGCAGCTCCGGAGACCCGCCAGATACGCAGTATTTT. It encodes CASSSGDPPDTQYF.

This clonotype occurred many times. The chain links TRBV7-8 to TRBJ2-7, with TRBD2 identical over 8 bases. The CDR3 is made up of 15 amino acids. V dropped 1 base and J dropped 5; count of bases not matched to a gene: 7. CDR1 and CDR2 (germline): SGHVS, FQNEAQ. CDR3 region: CASSLVGLARHEQYF. The DNA for the CDR3 is TGTGCCAGCAGCTTAGTAGGACTAGCTCGTCACGAGCAGTACTTC.

A word on this clonotype: A read error is possible here, since a much larger clone lies one base away. The genes are TRBV7-9 and TRBJ2-7; 7 positions match TRBD1. Germline V lookup: CDR1 SEHNR, CDR2 FQNEAQ (reference sequence). The CDR3 length is 15 residues. Trimming cost V 6 bases and J 7 bases; bases outside gene matches: 15. In DNA, the CDR3 is TGTGCCAGCAGTTCGACAGGGAGCGCGTCTGAGGAGCAGTACTTC. Residues: CASSSTGSASEEQYF.

The chain carries TRBV2 and TRBJ2-1; D is undetermined. V was cut by 7 bases and J by 8 bases, with 18 bases left in between. CDR3 length: 14 residues. In germline, CDR1 is SNHLY, CDR2 FYNNEI. The CDR3 bases are TGTGCCAGCATGGCCCGCCCCTCCATCGATGAGCAGTTCTTC. It translates to CASMARPSIDEQFF.

This clonotype has at least ten counts. The genes are TRBV19 and TRBJ2-1; D is undetermined. Trimming removed 10 bases from V and 4 bases from J, with 11 bases in between. The CDR3 runs 12 residues. CDR1 is LNHDA and CDR2 is SQIVND in the germline V gene (reference sequence). DNA of the CDR3: TGTGCCACCTCGTTGGGGTACAATGAGCAGTTCTTC. Translation gives CATSLGYNEQFF.

This clonotype was counted ten times or more. The chain couples TRBV6-2 or TRBV6-3 to TRBJ2-5, with a tentative D call TRBD1 (5 bases). V lost 0 bases and J 4 bases, leaving 12 bases between the germline ends. Germline V gene data show CDR1 as MNHEY and CDR2 as SVGEGT. The CDR3 runs to 15 residues. The CDR3, as DNA: TGTGCCAGCAGTTACTCGACAGCCGATACAGAGACCCAGTACTTC. Translated, it gives CASSYSTADTETQYF.

Ten or more counts support this clonotype. The chain has TRBV2 and TRBJ1-1; D call uncertain. V shed 1 base and J shed 1 base, with 4 bases lying between them. The CDR3 length is 13 residues. Germline CDR1 reads SNHLY; CDR2 reads FYNNEI. CDR3 loop: CASSEDRNTEAFF. The CDR3, as DNA: TGTGCCAGCAGTGAAGACAGGAACACTGAAGCTTTCTTT.

This clonotype was seen ten or more times. This chain uses TRBV7-2 with TRBJ2-3; 7 bases are shared with TRBD2. V lost 2 bases, J lost 2 bases, and 4 bases stayed unmatched. Germline loops: CDR1 SGHTA, CDR2 FQGNSA. This CDR3 has 15 amino acids. The CDR3 loop reads CASSLRSGITDTQYF. DNA for the CDR3: TGTGCCAGCAGCTTAAGGAGCGGGATCACAGATACGCAGTATTTT.

This clonotype was seen at least ten times. This chain links TRBV28 with TRBJ2-2; maybe TRBD1 (6 bases). The V end lost 7 bases, the J end lost 3 bases, and 12 bases lay between the germline ends. This CDR3 comprises 14 residues. CDR1 and CDR2 from the germline V gene are MDHEN and SYDVKM. The CDR3 nucleotides are TGTGCCAGCACTGCCACAGGGTACACCGGGGAGCTGTTTTTT. Translating it yields CASTATGYTGELFF. Based on the CDR3 plus reference TRBV28 and TRBJ2-2, the full variable domain is DVKVTQSSRYLVKRTGEKVFLECVQDMDHENMFWYRQDPGLGLRLIYFSYDVKMKEKGDIPEGYSVSREKKERFSLILESASTNQTSMYLCASTATGYTGELFFGEGSRLTVL.

This clonotype was seen a handful of times. Possible read error: a much larger clone is one base away. The genes are TRBV7-9 and TRBJ2-5, with unresolved D. V was pared by 2 bases and J by 3 bases, with 7 bases between. This CDR3 has 13 residues. Germline values: CDR1 SEHNR, CDR2 FQNEAQ (reference sequence). As DNA, the CDR3 is TGTGCCAGCAGCTTACTGCTAGAAGAGACCCAGTACTTC. This translates into CASSLLLEETQYF.

The chain uses TRBV19 and TRBJ2-7; D gene unclear. The CDR3 loop spans 15 amino acids. Trimming cost V 5 bases and J 0 bases, with 14 bases left between them. Germline V lookup: CDR1 LNHDA, CDR2 SQIVND (reference sequence). CDR3 nucleotides: TGTGCCAGTAGTCGGTTACCCGCGGACTCCTACGAGCAGTACTTC. Amino acids: CASSRLPADSYEQYF.

This clonotype has more than one count but fewer than ten. This may be a read error: a much more frequent sequence differs by one nucleotide. The rearrangement links TRBV2 to TRBJ2-3; no definite D call. The CDR3 is 13 residues long. Germline V gene data show CDR1 as SNHLY and CDR2 as FYNNEI. The ends were cut back, 7 bases at V and 2 bases at J, with 10 bases in the middle. This CDR3 reads CASNWPLTDTQYF. The CDR3 coding sequence is TGTGCCAGCAACTGGCCCCTCACAGATACGCAGTATTTT. The variable domain in full, with the rest retrieved from reference TRBV2 and TRBJ2-3, is EPEVTQTPSHQVTQMGQEVILRCVPISNHLYFYWYRQILGQKVEFLVSFYNNEISEKSEIFDDQFSVERPDGSNFTLKIRSTKLEDSAMYFCASNWPLTDTQYFGPGTRLTVL.

The rearrangement joins TRBV2 to TRBJ2-5; 9 bases fit TRBD1. Unmatched junction bases numbered 12, after V lost 8 bases and J lost 5 bases. In germline, CDR1 is SNHLY, CDR2 FYNNEI. The CDR3 is 15 amino acids. The CDR3 DNA sequence: TGTGCCAGCTGCCGGGACAGGGTTATTACGGAGACCCAGTACTTC. It encodes CASCRDRVITETQYF.

This clonotype was recorded many times. V gene TRBV7-8 combines with J gene TRBJ2-5; D not resolved. Trimming stripped 4 bases from V and 1 base from J, with 10 bases between. This CDR3 is built from 14 residues. Per the germline V gene, CDR1 is SGHVS and CDR2 is FQNEAQ. The CDR3 nucleotides are TGTGCCAGCAGCTCTACGGTCCTCCAAGAGACCCAGTACTTC. The encoded protein is CASSSTVLQETQYF. Combining the CDR3 with reference TRBV7-8 and TRBJ2-5 gives the whole variable domain GAGVSQSPRYKVAKRGQDVALRCDPISGHVSLFWYQQALGQGPEFLTYFQNEAQLDKSGLPSDRFFAERPEGSVSTLKIQRTQQEDSAVYLCASSSTVLQETQYFGPGTRLLVL.

This clonotype was recorded many times. The CDR3, as DNA: TGTGCCACTCTTAATGAGCAGTTCTTC. It translates to CATLNEQFF. The rearrangement joins TRBV27 to TRBJ2-1, with D hard to call. This CDR3 is built from 9 residues. Germline lookup yields CDR1 MNHEY and CDR2 SMNVEV (reference sequence). Trimming removed 10 bases at V and 7 bases at J, with 5 bases between.